A single sample is the source of the 2 T cell receptor beta chains below, sequenced in a study of beta chain features in type 1 diabetes. Study conclusions and caveats: All four CD4+ subsets of Type 1 diabetes patients contained TCRB CDR3s that were moderately but significantly shorter.

Every isolated RNA sample was fully reverse transcribed, so sequencing captured expressed TCRB transcripts. TCRdb's table, derived via immunoSEQ multiplex PCR, lists solely in-frame clones and lacks some. Among about 650,000 clones listed, about an eighth were seen once. Their antigen targets remain unknown. Specimen: naive CD4+ T cells from blood. These receptors were obtained from a man younger than 40 with type 1 diabetes.

V gene TRBV11-2 combines with J gene TRBJ1-3; tentative D call: TRBD1 (5 bases). In germline, CDR1 is SGHAT, CDR2 FQNNGV. With 3 bases removed from V and 5 bases from J, the gap between germline ends came to 8 bases. The CDR3 covers 13 residues. The CDR3 spells CASSFTGRNTIYF. DNA for the CDR3: TGTGCCAGCAGCTTTACAGGACGAAACACCATATATTTT.

This clone was picked up a small number of times. The rearrangement uses TRBV10-3 and TRBJ2-2; unclear D gene. The germline CDR1 and CDR2 sequences are ENHRY and SYGVKD. Trimming shortened V by 6 bases and J by 6 bases, and 14 bases separated the two germline ends. The CDR3 is made up of 14 amino acids. The CDR3 loop is CAIRPPTEPGELFF. The CDR3 DNA sequence: TGTGCCATCAGGCCGCCGACCGAACCCGGGGAGCTGTTTTTT.